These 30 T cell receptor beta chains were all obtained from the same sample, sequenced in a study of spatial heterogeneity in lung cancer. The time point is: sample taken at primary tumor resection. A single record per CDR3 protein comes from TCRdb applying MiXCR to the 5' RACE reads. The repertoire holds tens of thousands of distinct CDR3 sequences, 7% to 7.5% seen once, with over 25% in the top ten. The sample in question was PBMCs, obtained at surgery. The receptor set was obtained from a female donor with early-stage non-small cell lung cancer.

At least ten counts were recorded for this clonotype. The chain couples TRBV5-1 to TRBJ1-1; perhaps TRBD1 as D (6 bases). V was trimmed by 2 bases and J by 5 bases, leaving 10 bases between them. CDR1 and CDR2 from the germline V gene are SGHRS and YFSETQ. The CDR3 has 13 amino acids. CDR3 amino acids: CASSFRGGTEAFF. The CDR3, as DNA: TGCGCCAGCAGCTTTAGAGGGGGTACTGAAGCTTTCTTT. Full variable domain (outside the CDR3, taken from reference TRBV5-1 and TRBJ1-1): KAGVTQTPRYLIKTRGQQVTLSCSPISGHRSVSWYQQTPGQGLQFLFEYFSETQRNKGNFPGRFSGRQFSNSRSEMNVSTLELGDSALYLCASSFRGGTEAFFGQGTRLTVV.

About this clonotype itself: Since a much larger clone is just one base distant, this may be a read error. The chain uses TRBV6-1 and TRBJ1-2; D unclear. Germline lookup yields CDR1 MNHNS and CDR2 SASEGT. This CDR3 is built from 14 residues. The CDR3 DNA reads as TGTGCCAGCAGTGAAATATGGGGTAACTATGGCTACCCCTTC. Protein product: CASSEIWGNYGYPF.

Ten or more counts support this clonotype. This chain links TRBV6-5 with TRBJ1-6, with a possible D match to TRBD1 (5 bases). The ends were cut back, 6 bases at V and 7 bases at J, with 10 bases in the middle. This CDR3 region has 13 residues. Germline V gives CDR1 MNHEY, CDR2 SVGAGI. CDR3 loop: CASRRDGNSPLHF. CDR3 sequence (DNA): TGTGCCAGCAGAAGGGACGGGAATTCACCCCTCCACTTT.

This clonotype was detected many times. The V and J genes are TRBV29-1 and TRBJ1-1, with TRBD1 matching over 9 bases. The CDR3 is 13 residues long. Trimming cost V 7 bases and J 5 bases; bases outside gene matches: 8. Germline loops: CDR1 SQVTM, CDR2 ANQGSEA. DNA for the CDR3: TGCAGCGCGATGGGACAGGGTAGGACTGAAGCTTTCTTT. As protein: CSAMGQGRTEAFF.

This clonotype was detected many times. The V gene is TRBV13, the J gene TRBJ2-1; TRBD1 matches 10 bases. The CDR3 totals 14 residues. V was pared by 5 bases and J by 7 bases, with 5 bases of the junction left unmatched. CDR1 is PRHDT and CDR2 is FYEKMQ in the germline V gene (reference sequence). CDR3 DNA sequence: TGTGCCAGCAGCATCGGACAGGGGGGGAATGAGCAGTTCTTC. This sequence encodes CASSIGQGGNEQFF.

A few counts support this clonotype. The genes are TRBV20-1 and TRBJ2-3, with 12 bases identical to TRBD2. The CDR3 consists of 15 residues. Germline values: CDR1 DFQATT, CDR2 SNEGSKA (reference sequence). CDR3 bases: TGCGGAACGGACCTAGCGGGGGGGCCGGTAGATACGCAGTATTTT. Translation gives CGTDLAGGPVDTQYF.

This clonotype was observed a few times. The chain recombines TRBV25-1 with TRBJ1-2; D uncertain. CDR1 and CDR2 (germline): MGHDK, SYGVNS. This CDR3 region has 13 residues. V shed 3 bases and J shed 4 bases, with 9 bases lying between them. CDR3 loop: CASSEQEIYGYTF. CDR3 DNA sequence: TGTGCCAGCAGTGAGCAGGAGATCTATGGCTACACCTTC.

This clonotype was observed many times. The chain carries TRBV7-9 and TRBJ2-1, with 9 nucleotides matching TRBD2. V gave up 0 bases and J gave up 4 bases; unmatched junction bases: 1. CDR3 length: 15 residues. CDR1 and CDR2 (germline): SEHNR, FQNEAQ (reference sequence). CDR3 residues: CASSLATSGYNEQFF. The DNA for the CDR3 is TGTGCCAGCAGCTTAGCAACTAGCGGGTACAATGAGCAGTTCTTC.

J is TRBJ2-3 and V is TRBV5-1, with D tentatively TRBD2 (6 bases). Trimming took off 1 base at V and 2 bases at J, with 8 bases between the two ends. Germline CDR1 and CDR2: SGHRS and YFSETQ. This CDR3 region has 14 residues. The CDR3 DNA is TGCGCCAGCAGCTTGCCGGGGGACACAGATACGCAGTATTTT. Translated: CASSLPGDTDTQYF.

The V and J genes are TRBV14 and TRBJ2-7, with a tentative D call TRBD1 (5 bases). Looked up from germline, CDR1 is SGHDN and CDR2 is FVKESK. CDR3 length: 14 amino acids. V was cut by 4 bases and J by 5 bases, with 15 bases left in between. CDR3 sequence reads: CASSLFPWGHEQYF. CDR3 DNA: TGTGCCAGCAGCCTCTTTCCATGGGGCCACGAGCAGTACTTC.

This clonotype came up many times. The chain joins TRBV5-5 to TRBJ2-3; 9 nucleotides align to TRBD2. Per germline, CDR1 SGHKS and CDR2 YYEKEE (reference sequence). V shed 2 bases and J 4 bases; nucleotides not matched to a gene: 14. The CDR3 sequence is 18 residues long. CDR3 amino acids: CASSFAPRSGRGADTQYF. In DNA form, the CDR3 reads TGTGCCAGCAGCTTCGCGCCCCGTAGCGGGAGAGGCGCAGATACGCAGTATTTT.

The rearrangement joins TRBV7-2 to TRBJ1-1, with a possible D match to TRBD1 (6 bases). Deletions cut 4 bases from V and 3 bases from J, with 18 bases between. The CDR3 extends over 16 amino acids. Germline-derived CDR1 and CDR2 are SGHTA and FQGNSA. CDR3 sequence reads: CASSSFMTGGYTEAFF. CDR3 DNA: TGTGCCAGCAGCTCTTTTATGACAGGTGGATACACTGAAGCTTTCTTT.

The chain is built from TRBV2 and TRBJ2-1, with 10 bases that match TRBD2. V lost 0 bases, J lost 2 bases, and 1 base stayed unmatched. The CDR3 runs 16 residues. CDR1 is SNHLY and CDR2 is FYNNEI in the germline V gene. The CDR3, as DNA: TGTGCCAGCAGTGAAGCTGGACTAGCGGCCTACAATGAGCAGTTCTTC. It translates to CASSEAGLAAYNEQFF.

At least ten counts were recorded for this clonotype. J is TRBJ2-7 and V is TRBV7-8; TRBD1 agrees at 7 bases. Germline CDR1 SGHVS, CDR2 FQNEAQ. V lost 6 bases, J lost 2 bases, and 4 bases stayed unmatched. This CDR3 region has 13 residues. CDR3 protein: CASSRDSTYEQYF. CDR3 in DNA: TGTGCCAGCAGTAGGGACAGCACCTACGAGCAGTACTTC.

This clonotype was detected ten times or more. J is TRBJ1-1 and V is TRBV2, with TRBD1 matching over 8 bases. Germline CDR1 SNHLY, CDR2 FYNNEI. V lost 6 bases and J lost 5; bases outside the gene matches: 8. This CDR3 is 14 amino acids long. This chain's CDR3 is CASSTTGDETEAFF. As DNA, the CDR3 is TGTGCCAGCAGCACGACAGGGGACGAAACTGAAGCTTTCTTT.

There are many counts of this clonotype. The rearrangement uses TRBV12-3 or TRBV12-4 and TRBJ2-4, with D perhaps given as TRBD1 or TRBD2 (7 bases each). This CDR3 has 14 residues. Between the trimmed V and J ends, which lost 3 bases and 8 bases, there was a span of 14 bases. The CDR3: CASSLQGGMYIQYF. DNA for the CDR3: TGTGCCAGCAGTTTGCAGGGGGGGATGTACATTCAGTACTTC.

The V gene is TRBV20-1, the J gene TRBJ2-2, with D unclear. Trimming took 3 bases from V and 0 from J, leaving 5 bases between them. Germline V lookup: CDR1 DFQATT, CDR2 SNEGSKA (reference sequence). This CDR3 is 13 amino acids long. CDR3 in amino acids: CSASRPNTGELFF. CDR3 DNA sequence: TGCAGTGCTAGTCGGCCGAACACCGGGGAGCTGTTTTTT.

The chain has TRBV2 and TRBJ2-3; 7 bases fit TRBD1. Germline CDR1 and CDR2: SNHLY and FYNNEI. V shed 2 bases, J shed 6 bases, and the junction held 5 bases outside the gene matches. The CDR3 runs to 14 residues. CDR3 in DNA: TGTGCCAGCAGTGAATACAGGGGAGCCGATACGCAGTATTTT. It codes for CASSEYRGADTQYF.

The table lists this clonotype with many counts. The chain's CDR3 is CASSQDEYNEQFF. CDR3 bases: TGTGCCAGCAGCCAGGACGAATACAATGAGCAGTTCTTC. The chain employs TRBV12-3 or TRBV12-4 and TRBJ2-1; the D is unclear. Trimming took 6 bases from V and 4 from J, leaving 10 bases between them. There are 13 residues in the CDR3.

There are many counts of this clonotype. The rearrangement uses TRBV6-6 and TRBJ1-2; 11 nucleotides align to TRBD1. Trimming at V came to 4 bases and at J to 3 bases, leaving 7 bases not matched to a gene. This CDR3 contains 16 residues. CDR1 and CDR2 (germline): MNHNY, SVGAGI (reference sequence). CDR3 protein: CASSSPPGQGDYGYTF. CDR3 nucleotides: TGTGCCAGCAGTTCCCCTCCGGGACAGGGGGACTATGGCTACACCTTC.

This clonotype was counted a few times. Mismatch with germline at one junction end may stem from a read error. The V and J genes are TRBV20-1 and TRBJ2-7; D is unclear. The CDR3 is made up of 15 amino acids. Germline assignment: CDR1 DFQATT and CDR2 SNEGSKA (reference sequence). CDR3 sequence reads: CSAQELGQQRYEQHF. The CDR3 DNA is TGCAGTGCTCAAGAGCTCGGGCAGCAAAGGTACGAGCAGCACTTC.

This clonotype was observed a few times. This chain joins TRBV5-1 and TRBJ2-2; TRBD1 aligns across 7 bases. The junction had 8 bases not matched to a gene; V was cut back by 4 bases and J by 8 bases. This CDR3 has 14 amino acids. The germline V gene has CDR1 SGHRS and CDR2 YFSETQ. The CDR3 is CASSPGTAAGELFF. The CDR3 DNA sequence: TGCGCCAGCAGCCCGGGGACAGCAGCGGGGGAGCTGTTTTTT.

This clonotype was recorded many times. CDR3 sequence reads: CASSLSLAGGNTGELFF. CDR3 DNA sequence: TGTGCCAGCAGCTTAAGCCTAGCGGGGGGCAACACCGGGGAGCTGTTTTTT. The rearrangement uses TRBV7-8 and TRBJ2-2; TRBD2 aligns across 11 bases. Germline CDR1 is SGHVS and CDR2 is FQNEAQ. Unmatched junction bases numbered 4, after V lost 2 bases and J lost 2 bases. This CDR3 has 17 residues. Supplemented by reference TRBV7-8 and TRBJ2-2, the full variable domain reads GAGVSQSPRYKVAKRGQDVALRCDPISGHVSLFWYQQALGQGPEFLTYFQNEAQLDKSGLPSDRFFAERPEGSVSTLKIQRTQQEDSAVYLCASSLSLAGGNTGELFFGEGSRLTVL.

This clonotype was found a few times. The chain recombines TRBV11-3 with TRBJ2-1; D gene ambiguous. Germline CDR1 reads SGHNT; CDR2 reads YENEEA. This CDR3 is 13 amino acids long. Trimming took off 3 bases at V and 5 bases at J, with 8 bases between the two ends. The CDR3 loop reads CASSLEMDNEQFF. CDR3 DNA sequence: TGTGCCAGCAGCTTGGAAATGGACAATGAGCAGTTCTTC.

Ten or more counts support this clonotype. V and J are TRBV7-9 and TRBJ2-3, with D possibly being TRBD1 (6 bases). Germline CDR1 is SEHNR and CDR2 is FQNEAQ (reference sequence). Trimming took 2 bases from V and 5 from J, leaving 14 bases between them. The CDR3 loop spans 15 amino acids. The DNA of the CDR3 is TGTGCCAGCAGCTTATCGGCAGGGGCGAGAGATACGCAGTATTTT. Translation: CASSLSAGARDTQYF.

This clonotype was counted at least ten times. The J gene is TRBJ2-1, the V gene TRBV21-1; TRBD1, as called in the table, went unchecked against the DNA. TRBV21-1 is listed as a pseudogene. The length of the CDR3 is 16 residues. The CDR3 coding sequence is TGTGCCAGCAGCAAAGGACAGGGGAGATCCTACAATGAGCAGTTCTTC. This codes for CASSKGQGRSYNEQFF.

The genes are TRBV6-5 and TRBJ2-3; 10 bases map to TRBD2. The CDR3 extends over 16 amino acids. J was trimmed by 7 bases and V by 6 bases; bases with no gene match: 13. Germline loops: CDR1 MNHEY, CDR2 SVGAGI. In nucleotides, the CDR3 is TGTGCCAGCAGCCCCCATAGCGGGGGGAGCCTTTATACGCAGTATTTT. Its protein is CASSPHSGGSLYTQYF.

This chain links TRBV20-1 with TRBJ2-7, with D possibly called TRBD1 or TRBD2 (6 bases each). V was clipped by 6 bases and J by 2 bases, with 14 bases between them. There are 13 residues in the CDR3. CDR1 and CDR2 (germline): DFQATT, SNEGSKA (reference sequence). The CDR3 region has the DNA TGCAGTGCCGGGGGCCCCGGGGCCTACGAGCAGTACTTC. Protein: CSAGGPGAYEQYF.

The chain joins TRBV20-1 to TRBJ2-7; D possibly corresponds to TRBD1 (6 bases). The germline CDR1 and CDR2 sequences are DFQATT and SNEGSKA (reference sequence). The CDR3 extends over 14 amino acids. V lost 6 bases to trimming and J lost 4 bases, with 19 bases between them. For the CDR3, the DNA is TGCAGTGCAAAGACCGGACAGTACCTTTACGAGCAGTACTTC. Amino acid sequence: CSAKTGQYLYEQYF.

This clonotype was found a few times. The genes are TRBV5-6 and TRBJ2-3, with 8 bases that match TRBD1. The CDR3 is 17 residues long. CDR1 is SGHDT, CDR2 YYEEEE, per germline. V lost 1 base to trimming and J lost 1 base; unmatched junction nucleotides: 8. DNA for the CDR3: TGTGCCAGCAGCTTGTGGAGGCCGGGACAGGGCACAGATACGCAGTATTTT. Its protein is CASSLWRPGQGTDTQYF.